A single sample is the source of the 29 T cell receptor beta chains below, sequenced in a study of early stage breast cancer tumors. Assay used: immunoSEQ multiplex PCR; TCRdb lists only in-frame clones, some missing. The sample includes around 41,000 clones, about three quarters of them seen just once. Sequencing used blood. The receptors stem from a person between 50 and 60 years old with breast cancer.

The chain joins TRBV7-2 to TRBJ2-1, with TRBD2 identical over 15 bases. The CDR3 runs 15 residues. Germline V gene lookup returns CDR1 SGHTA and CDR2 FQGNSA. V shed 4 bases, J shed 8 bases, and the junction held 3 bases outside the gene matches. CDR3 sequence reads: CASSSGLAGGDEQFF. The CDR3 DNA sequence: TGTGCCAGCAGCTCGGGACTAGCGGGGGGCGATGAGCAGTTCTTC. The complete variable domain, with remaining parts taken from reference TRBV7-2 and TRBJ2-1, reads GAGVSQSPSNKVTEKGKDVELRCDPISGHTALYWYRQSLGQGLEFLIYFQGNSAPDKSGLPSDRFSAERTGGSVSTLTIQRTQQEDSAVYLCASSSGLAGGDEQFFGPGTRLTVL.

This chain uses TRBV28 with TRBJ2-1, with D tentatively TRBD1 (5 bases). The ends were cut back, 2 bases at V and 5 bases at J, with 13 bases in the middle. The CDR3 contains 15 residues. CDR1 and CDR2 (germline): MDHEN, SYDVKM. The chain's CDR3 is CASSLGVGPHNEQFF. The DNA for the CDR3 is TGTGCCAGCAGTTTAGGCGTGGGGCCTCACAATGAGCAGTTCTTC.

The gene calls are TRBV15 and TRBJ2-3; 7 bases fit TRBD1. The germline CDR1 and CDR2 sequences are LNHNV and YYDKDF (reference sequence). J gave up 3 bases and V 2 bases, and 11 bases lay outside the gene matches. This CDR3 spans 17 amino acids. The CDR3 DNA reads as TGTGCCACCAGCAGAAACAGACAGGGTCTTAGAACAGATACGCAGTATTTT. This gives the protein CATSRNRQGLRTDTQYF.

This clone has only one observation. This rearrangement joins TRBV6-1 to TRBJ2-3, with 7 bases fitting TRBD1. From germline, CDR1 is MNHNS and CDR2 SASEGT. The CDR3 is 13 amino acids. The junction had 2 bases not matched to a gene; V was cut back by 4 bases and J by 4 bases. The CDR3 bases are TGTGCCAGCAGTGTCCAGGGGGCAGATACGCAGTATTTT. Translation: CASSVQGADTQYF.

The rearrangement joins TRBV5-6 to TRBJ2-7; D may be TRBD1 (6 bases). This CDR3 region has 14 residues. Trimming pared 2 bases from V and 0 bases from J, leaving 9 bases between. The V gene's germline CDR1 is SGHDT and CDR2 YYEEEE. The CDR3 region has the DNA TGTGCCAGCAGCTTCGACAGGTTCTCCTACGAGCAGTACTTC. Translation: CASSFDRFSYEQYF.

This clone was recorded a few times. As DNA, the CDR3 is TGTGCCAGTAGTATTGGGGGGAACAGGGAAGCTTTCTTT. It is translated as CASSIGGNREAFF. The rearrangement uses TRBV19 and TRBJ1-1; D is possibly TRBD1 (5 bases). Trimming shortened V by 3 bases and J by 8 bases, and 13 bases separated the two germline ends. This CDR3 has 13 amino acids. Germline lookup yields CDR1 LNHDA and CDR2 SQIVND (reference sequence).

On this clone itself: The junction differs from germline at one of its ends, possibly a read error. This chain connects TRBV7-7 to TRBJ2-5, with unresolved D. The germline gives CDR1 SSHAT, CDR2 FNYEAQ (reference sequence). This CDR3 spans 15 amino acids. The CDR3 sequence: CASSLDHRKRETQYF. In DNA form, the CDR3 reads TGTGCTAGCAGCTTAGATCATCGTAAGCGAGAGACCCAGTACTTC.

CDR3 sequence (DNA): TGCGCCAGCAGTCAAGCGTGTGGGTTGAGCCGTCCGGGACAGGGGACCTACGAGCAGTACGTC. As protein: CASSQACGLSRPGQGTYEQYV. This chain uses TRBV23-1 with TRBJ2-7; TRBD1 aligns across 10 bases. TRBV23-1 is identified as an open reading frame with a role that is uncertain. The CDR3 sequence is 21 residues long. V dropped 2 bases and J dropped 2; count of bases not matched to a gene: 21.

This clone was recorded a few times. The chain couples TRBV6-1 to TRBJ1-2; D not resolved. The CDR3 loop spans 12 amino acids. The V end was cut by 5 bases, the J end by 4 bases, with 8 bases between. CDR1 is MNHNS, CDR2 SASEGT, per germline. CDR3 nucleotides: TGTGCCAGCAGTACCGCGGGCTATGGCTACACCTTC. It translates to CASSTAGYGYTF.

CDR3 sequence reads: CASQGGHNEKLFF. DNA of the CDR3: TGCGCCAGCCAAGGGGGCCATAATGAAAAACTGTTTTTT. This chain links TRBV5-1 with TRBJ1-4; 7 nucleotides line up with TRBD1. CDR3 length: 13 residues. Germline values: CDR1 SGHRS, CDR2 YFSETQ. V gave up 7 bases and J gave up 4 bases; unmatched junction bases: 4. Filled out from reference TRBV5-1 and TRBJ1-4, the complete variable domain reads KAGVTQTPRYLIKTRGQQVTLSCSPISGHRSVSWYQQTPGQGLQFLFEYFSETQRNKGNFPGRFSGRQFSNSRSEMNVSTLELGDSALYLCASQGGHNEKLFFGSGTQLSVL.

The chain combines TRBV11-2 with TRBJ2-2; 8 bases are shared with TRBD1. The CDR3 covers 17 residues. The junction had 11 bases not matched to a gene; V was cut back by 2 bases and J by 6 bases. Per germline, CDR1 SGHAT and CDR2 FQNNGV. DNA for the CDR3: TGTGCCAGCAGCTTAAATACAGGGGGGAACTCGGCCGGGGAGCTGTTTTTT. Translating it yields CASSLNTGGNSAGELFF.

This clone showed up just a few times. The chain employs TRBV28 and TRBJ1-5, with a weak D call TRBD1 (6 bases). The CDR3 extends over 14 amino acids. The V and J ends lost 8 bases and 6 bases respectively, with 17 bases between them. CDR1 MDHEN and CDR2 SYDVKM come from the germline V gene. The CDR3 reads CASWGQGEGQPQHF. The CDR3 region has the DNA TGTGCCAGCTGGGGGCAGGGAGAGGGTCAGCCCCAGCATTTT.

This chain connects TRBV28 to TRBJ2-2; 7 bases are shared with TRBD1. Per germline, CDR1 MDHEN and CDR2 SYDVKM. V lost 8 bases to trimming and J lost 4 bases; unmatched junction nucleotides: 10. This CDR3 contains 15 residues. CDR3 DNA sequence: TGTGCCAGCCTCACCCAGGGGGTCGGCACCGGGGAGCTGTTTTTT. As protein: CASLTQGVGTGELFF. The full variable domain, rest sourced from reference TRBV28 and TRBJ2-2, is DVKVTQSSRYLVKRTGEKVFLECVQDMDHENMFWYRQDPGLGLRLIYFSYDVKMKEKGDIPEGYSVSREKKERFSLILESASTNQTSMYLCASLTQGVGTGELFFGEGSRLTVL.

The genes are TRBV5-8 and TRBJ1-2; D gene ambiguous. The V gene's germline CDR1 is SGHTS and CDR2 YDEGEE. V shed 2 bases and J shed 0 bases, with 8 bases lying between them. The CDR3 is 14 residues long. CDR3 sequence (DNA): TGTGCCAGCAGCTTCCGCAGGCCTAACTATGGCTACACCTTC. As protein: CASSFRRPNYGYTF.

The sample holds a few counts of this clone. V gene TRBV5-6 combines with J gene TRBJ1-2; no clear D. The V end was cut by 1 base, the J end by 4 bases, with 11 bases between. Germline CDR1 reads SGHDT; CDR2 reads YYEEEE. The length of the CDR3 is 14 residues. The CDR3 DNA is TGTGCCAGCAGCTTGTCGGGTATTGTCTATGGCTACACCTTC. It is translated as CASSLSGIVYGYTF.

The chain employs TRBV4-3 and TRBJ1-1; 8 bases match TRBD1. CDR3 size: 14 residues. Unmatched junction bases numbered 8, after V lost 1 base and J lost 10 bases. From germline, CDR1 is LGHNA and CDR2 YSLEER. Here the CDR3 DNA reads TGCGCCAGCAGCCAAGGACAGGGGCCTGATGGAGCTTTCTTT. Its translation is CASSQGQGPDGAFF.

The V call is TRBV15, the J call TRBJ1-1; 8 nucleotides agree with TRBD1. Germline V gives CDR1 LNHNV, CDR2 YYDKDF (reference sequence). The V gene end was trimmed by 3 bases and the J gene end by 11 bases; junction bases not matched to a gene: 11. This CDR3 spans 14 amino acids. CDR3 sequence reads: CATSRPLTGAVAFF. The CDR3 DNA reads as TGTGCCACCAGCAGGCCTCTGACAGGGGCTGTTGCTTTCTTT.

The CDR3 nucleotides are TGTGCCAGCAGCTTCAAGCGGGAACACCTCAGCTCCTACGAGCAGTACGTC. Residues: CASSFKREHLSSYEQYV. V gene TRBV5-4 combines with J gene TRBJ2-7; 7 bases agree with TRBD2. The V gene end was trimmed by 2 bases and the J gene end by 0 bases; junction bases not matched to a gene: 11. Germline lookup yields CDR1 SGHNT and CDR2 YYREEE (reference sequence). The CDR3 has 17 residues.

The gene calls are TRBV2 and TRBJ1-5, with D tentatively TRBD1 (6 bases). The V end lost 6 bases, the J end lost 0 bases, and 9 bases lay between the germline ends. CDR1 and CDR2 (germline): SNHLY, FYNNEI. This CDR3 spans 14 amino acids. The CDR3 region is CASRGAASNQPQHF. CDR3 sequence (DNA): TGTGCCAGCAGGGGGGCAGCTAGCAATCAGCCCCAGCATTTT.

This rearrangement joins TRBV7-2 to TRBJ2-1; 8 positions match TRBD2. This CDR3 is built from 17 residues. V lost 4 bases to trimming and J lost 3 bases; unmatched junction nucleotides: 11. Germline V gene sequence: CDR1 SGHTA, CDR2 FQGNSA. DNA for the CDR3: TGTGCCAGCAGCTCGCCGACCGGGACTAGGGACTACAATGAGCAGTTCTTC. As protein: CASSSPTGTRDYNEQFF.

In DNA, the CDR3 is TGCAGCGTTGGAGGTAGCGGATACGAGCAGTACTTC. Its translation is CSVGGSGYEQYF. V gene TRBV29-1 combines with J gene TRBJ2-7, with a possible D match to TRBD2 (6 bases). Trimming took off 4 bases at V and 4 bases at J, with 11 bases between the two ends. There are 12 residues in the CDR3. CDR1 SQVTM and CDR2 ANQGSEA come from the germline V gene.

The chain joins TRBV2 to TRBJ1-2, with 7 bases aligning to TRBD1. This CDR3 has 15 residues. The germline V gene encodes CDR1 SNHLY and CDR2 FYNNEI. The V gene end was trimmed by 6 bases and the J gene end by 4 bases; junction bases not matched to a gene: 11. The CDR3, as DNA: TGTGCCAGCAGCCGCAGGGGGGACGGGTCCTATGGCTACACCTTC. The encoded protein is CASSRRGDGSYGYTF.

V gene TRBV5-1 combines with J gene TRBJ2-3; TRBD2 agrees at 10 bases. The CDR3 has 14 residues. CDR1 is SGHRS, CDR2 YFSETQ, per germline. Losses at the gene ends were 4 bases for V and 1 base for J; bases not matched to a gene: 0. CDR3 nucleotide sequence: TGCGCCAGCAGCAGCGGGGGGGGCACAGATACGCAGTATTTT. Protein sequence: CASSSGGGTDTQYF. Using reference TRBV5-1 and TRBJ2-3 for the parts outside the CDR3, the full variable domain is KAGVTQTPRYLIKTRGQQVTLSCSPISGHRSVSWYQQTPGQGLQFLFEYFSETQRNKGNFPGRFSGRQFSNSRSEMNVSTLELGDSALYLCASSSGGGTDTQYFGPGTRLTVL.

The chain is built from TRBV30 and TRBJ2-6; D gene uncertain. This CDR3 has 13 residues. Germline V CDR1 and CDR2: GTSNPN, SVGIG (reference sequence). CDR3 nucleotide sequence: TGTGGAATGACTGTCTCTGGGGCCAACGTCCTGACTTTC. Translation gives CGMTVSGANVLTF.

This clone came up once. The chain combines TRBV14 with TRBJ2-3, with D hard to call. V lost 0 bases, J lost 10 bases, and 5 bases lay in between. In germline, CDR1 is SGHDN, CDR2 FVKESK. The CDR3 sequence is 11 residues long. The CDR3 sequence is CASSQDRAQYF. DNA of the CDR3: TGTGCCAGCAGCCAAGATCGGGCGCAGTATTTT.

DNA of the CDR3: TGTGCCAGCAGCGCGGGACAGGGGGCCACAGATACGCAGTATTTT. Translation gives CASSAGQGATDTQYF. V is TRBV9 and J is TRBJ2-3, with TRBD1 identical over 12 bases. The CDR3 length is 15 residues. CDR1 and CDR2 (germline): SGDLS, YYNGEE. Trimming at V came to 3 bases and at J to 2 bases, leaving 1 base not matched to a gene.

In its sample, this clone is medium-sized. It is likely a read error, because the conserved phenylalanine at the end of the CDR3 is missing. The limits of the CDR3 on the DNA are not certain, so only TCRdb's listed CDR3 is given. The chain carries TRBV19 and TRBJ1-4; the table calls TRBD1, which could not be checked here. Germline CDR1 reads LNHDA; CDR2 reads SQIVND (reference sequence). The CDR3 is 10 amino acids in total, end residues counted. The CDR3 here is CASSPNRETV.

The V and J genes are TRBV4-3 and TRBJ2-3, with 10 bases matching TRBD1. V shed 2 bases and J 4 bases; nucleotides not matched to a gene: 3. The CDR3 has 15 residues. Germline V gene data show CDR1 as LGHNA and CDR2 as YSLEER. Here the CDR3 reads CASSQSGTGADTQYF. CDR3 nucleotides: TGCGCCAGCAGCCAATCCGGGACAGGGGCAGATACGCAGTATTTT.

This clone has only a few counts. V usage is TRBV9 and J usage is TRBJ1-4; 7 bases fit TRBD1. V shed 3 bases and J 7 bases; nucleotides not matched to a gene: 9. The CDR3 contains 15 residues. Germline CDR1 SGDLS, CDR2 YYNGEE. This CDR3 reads CASSASTGSREKLFF. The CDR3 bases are TGTGCCAGCAGCGCCTCGACAGGGTCGCGTGAAAAACTGTTTTTT.